This T cell receptor beta chain was documented in a study of cytomegalovirus exposure and HLA in healthy donors. General observations from the study: It was only CMV serostatus that was available as immune exposure information. Cytomegalovirus status was reportedly diagnosed by the classifier with high specificity and sensitivity. A later analysis associated around 17,000 TCR beta sequences with HLA alleles at a 0.05 false discovery rate. Prior analysis indicated that the majority of TCR beta V segments exhibited productivity approximately 87% or approximately 30% of the time.

Trimming cost V 0 bases and J 4 bases; bases outside gene matches: 13. Germline CDR1 is SGDLS and CDR2 is YYNGEE. CDR3 length: 20 amino acids. Both 60 Vbeta primers and 13 Jbeta primers went into the PCR. TCRdb's copy holds only in-frame clones and misses some; the assay was immunoSEQ multiplex PCR. The sample yields approximately 120,000 clones, roughly 70% seen once. As to this clone: Antigen unknown.

The sequence was obtained from a man aged 40-50 years in good health and CMV-seropositive. Sequencing was done on a sample of PBMCs. The rearrangement joins TRBV9 to TRBJ2-1; TRBD2 matches 13 bases. CDR3 region: CASSVAGLAGDRTGYNEQFF. DNA for the CDR3: TGTGCCAGCAGCGTAGCCGGACTAGCGGGAGATCGTACTGGATACAATGAGCAGTTCTTC.